One and the same sample provided the 32 T cell receptor beta chains below, sequenced in a study of shared clonotypes between healthy human individuals. Naive CD8 cells comprised CD45RO-negative, CCR7-positively selected cells, excluding terminally differentiated effector memory CD45RA+ cells. The method was immunoSEQ multiplex PCR; TCRdb's version includes in-frame clones alone and lacks a portion of them. The sample shows fewer than 1 million clones, 90% to 98% of them seen only once. The sequenced sample consisted of naive CD8+ T cells sorted from blood. These receptors were taken from a young man in good health.

The chain has TRBV28 and TRBJ1-2; no firm D call. CDR1 is MDHEN and CDR2 is SYDVKM in the germline V gene. The ends were cut back, 5 bases at V and 4 bases at J, with 14 bases in the middle. The CDR3 covers 14 residues. The CDR3 DNA is TGTGCCAGCAGTACCCCGGAGGAAGCCTATGGCTACACCTTC. This gives the protein CASSTPEEAYGYTF.

The chain couples TRBV13 to TRBJ1-1; D possibly corresponds to TRBD1 (5 bases). The CDR3 runs 13 residues. Germline V CDR1 and CDR2: PRHDT, FYEKMQ (reference sequence). V was clipped by 1 base and J by 7 bases, with 10 bases between them. In nucleotides, the CDR3 is TGTGCCAGCAGCTTAGTCAGGGCCGATGAAGCTTTCTTT. Translated, it gives CASSLVRADEAFF.

This clone was observed a single time. The chain uses TRBV11-2 and TRBJ2-2; 7 nucleotides match TRBD1. Trimming removed 5 bases from V and 8 bases from J; junction bases left unmatched: 5. Germline CDR1 and CDR2: SGHAT and FQNNGV. This CDR3 has 13 residues. The CDR3: CASSPRDSGELFF. The CDR3 nucleotides read TGTGCCAGCAGCCCCCGGGACAGTGGGGAGCTGTTTTTT. Filled out from reference TRBV11-2 and TRBJ2-2, the complete variable domain reads EAGVAQSPRYKIIEKRQSVAFWCNPISGHATLYWYQQILGQGPKLLIQFQNNGVVDDSQLPKDRFSAERLKGVDSTLKIQPAKLEDSAVYLCASSPRDSGELFFGEGSRLTVL.

The CDR3 bases are TGTGCCAGCAGCTTATCGAGGGCTAGCGGCATATCCTACAATGAGCAGTTCTTC. This gives the protein CASSLSRASGISYNEQFF. The chain uses TRBV7-9 and TRBJ2-1; the match to TRBD2 covers 7 bases. There are 18 residues in the CDR3. Trimming cost V 2 bases and J 1 base; bases outside gene matches: 11. Germline V gene sequence: CDR1 SEHNR, CDR2 FQNEAQ (reference sequence).

For this clone: Other DNA sequences in the sample encode the same CDR3. CDR3 loop: CSVGSGYEQYF. CDR3 nucleotides: TGCAGCGTTGGATCAGGCTACGAGCAGTACTTC. The chain links TRBV29-1 to TRBJ2-7; D ambiguous. This CDR3 has 11 residues. The V and J ends lost 4 bases and 3 bases respectively, with 7 bases between them. Germline V gives CDR1 SQVTM, CDR2 ANQGSEA.

The chain uses TRBV5-1 and TRBJ2-1, with no clear D. In germline, CDR1 is SGHRS, CDR2 YFSETQ. The CDR3 consists of 11 residues. The germline V and J ends were trimmed by 5 bases and 8 bases, with 8 bases remaining between them. CDR3 DNA: TGCGCCAGCAGTTGGGGTGATGAGCAGTTCTTC. Residues: CASSWGDEQFF. Based on the CDR3 plus reference TRBV5-1 and TRBJ2-1, the full variable domain is KAGVTQTPRYLIKTRGQQVTLSCSPISGHRSVSWYQQTPGQGLQFLFEYFSETQRNKGNFPGRFSGRQFSNSRSEMNVSTLELGDSALYLCASSWGDEQFFGPGTRLTVL.

This clone was counted once. This chain links TRBV9 with TRBJ1-2; possible D gene TRBD1, 6 bases. Germline V gives CDR1 SGDLS, CDR2 YYNGEE. The CDR3 loop spans 15 amino acids. Trimming cost V 0 bases and J 6 bases, with 15 bases left between them. For the CDR3, the DNA is TGTGCCAGCAGCGTAGTCACAGGGCAGAATGATGGCTACACCTTC. It yields the protein CASSVVTGQNDGYTF.

The genes are TRBV27 and TRBJ2-1, with no clear D. V was pared by 3 bases and J by 8 bases, with 11 bases between. The CDR3 is made up of 13 amino acids. Looked up from germline, CDR1 is MNHEY and CDR2 is SMNVEV (reference sequence). The CDR3 here is CASSFTSGYEQFF. The CDR3 DNA sequence: TGTGCCAGCAGTTTCACATCAGGCTATGAGCAGTTCTTC.

This rearrangement joins TRBV25-1 to TRBJ2-7, with D unclear. Germline assignment: CDR1 MGHDK and CDR2 SYGVNS. This CDR3 has 13 residues. Trimming took off 2 bases at V and 3 bases at J, with 8 bases between the two ends. This chain's CDR3 is CASSEAPGYEQYF. The CDR3 nucleotides are TGTGCCAGCAGTGAAGCCCCCGGCTACGAGCAGTACTTC.

The chain recombines TRBV7-9 with TRBJ2-2; 8 bases align to TRBD2. The germline V gene encodes CDR1 SEHNR and CDR2 FQNEAQ (reference sequence). This CDR3 contains 17 residues. V gave up 6 bases and J gave up 1 base; unmatched junction bases: 10. CDR3: CASRPLVTSENTGELFF. CDR3 nucleotide sequence: TGTGCCAGCAGGCCTCTCGTGACTAGCGAGAACACCGGGGAGCTGTTTTTT. The whole variable domain, remainder taken from reference TRBV7-9 and TRBJ2-2, is DTGVSQNPRHKITKRGQNVTFRCDPISEHNRLYWYRQTLGQGPEFLTYFQNEAQLEKSRLLSDRFSAERPKGSFSTLEIQRTEQGDSAMYLCASRPLVTSENTGELFFGEGSRLTVL.

This chain links TRBV28 with TRBJ2-3, with 11 bases lining up with TRBD1. This CDR3 comprises 18 residues. J was trimmed by 0 bases and V by 3 bases; bases with no gene match: 8. Germline values: CDR1 MDHEN, CDR2 SYDVKM. CDR3 nucleotides: TGTGCCAGCAGTTTCCGGGACAGGGGGAAAGGAAGCACAGATACGCAGTATTTT. It encodes CASSFRDRGKGSTDTQYF. The whole variable domain, remainder taken from reference TRBV28 and TRBJ2-3, is DVKVTQSSRYLVKRTGEKVFLECVQDMDHENMFWYRQDPGLGLRLIYFSYDVKMKEKGDIPEGYSVSREKKERFSLILESASTNQTSMYLCASSFRDRGKGSTDTQYFGPGTRLTVL.

The genes are TRBV6-5 and TRBJ2-1; no clear D. The CDR3 runs 15 residues. Germline V lookup: CDR1 MNHEY, CDR2 SVGAGI. Trimming took 0 bases from V and 5 from J, leaving 11 bases between them. In DNA, the CDR3 is TGTGCCAGCAGTTACTCGATTGCTCCCGACAATGAGCAGTTCTTC. Translation: CASSYSIAPDNEQFF.

As regards this clone: The sample carries other DNA sequences with the same CDR3. J is TRBJ1-1 and V is TRBV29-1; unclear D gene. Germline V lookup: CDR1 SQVTM, CDR2 ANQGSEA. The CDR3 runs to 12 residues. V was cut by 6 bases and J by 0 bases, with 8 bases left in between. In nucleotides, the CDR3 is TGCAGCGTCAGACCGATGAACACTGAAGCTTTCTTT. Translated, it gives CSVRPMNTEAFF.

J is TRBJ2-5 and V is TRBV7-8, with 9 bases identical to TRBD1. This CDR3 is built from 16 residues. Germline CDR1 SGHVS, CDR2 FQNEAQ. The V segment lost 5 bases and the J segment 0 bases; nucleotides outside the gene matches: 7. CDR3 region: CASSLRDRDYQETQYF. The CDR3 DNA follows: TGTGCCAGCAGCCTTCGGGACAGGGATTACCAAGAGACCCAGTACTTC.

The gene calls are TRBV15 and TRBJ2-7; 7 bases match TRBD1. V shed 1 base and J 4 bases; nucleotides not matched to a gene: 7. The CDR3 extends over 15 amino acids. Per the germline V gene, CDR1 is LNHNV and CDR2 is YYDKDF (reference sequence). CDR3 sequence: CATSRGGTEEYEQYF. DNA of the CDR3: TGTGCCACCAGCAGAGGGGGGACAGAAGAATACGAGCAGTACTTC.

V and J are TRBV5-1 and TRBJ2-2; 8 nucleotides agree with TRBD2. Germline V gives CDR1 SGHRS, CDR2 YFSETQ. Unmatched junction bases numbered 12, after V lost 0 bases and J lost 5 bases. This CDR3 contains 18 residues. Written as DNA, the CDR3 is TGCGCCAGCAGCTTGGCCCCGGCGGGAGGCCCCTTAACCGGGGAGCTGTTTTTT. The encoded protein is CASSLAPAGGPLTGELFF.

In this sample, this clone turned up once. The J gene is TRBJ2-1, the V gene TRBV12-5; D may be TRBD2 (6 bases). CDR1 is LGHNT and CDR2 is FRNRAP in the germline V gene. The V end was cut by 1 base, the J end by 2 bases, with 9 bases between. The CDR3 is made up of 15 amino acids. CDR3 DNA sequence: TGTGCTAGTGGTTTGGGGGTAGCGGCCTACAATGAGCAGTTCTTC. Residues: CASGLGVAAYNEQFF.

The CDR3 sequence is CASGAGGPVTGELFF. The DNA for the CDR3 is TGTGCCAGCGGAGCGGGAGGGCCGGTAACAGGGGAGCTGTTTTTT. The J gene is TRBJ2-2, the V gene TRBV9; 10 positions agree with TRBD2. The CDR3 is 15 residues long. V lost 7 bases to trimming and J lost 8 bases; unmatched junction nucleotides: 11. The germline V gene encodes CDR1 SGDLS and CDR2 YYNGEE.

The rearrangement uses TRBV11-2 and TRBJ2-1, with unresolved D. CDR3 length equals 14 residues. In germline, CDR1 is SGHAT, CDR2 FQNNGV. Between the trimmed V and J ends, which lost 4 bases and 4 bases, there was a span of 11 bases. The DNA of the CDR3 is TGTGCCAGCAGCTCCGACTGGAATTACAATGAGCAGTTCTTC. It specifies CASSSDWNYNEQFF.

This clone came up once. This chain links TRBV27 with TRBJ1-2; 8 nucleotides line up with TRBD1. There are 18 residues in the CDR3. Looked up from germline, CDR1 is MNHEY and CDR2 is SMNVEV (reference sequence). The junction had 18 bases not matched to a gene; V was cut back by 5 bases and J by 4 bases. CDR3 in amino acids: CASSPPPGQDQWGYGYTF. The DNA for the CDR3 is TGTGCCAGCAGTCCCCCGCCGGGACAGGATCAATGGGGCTATGGCTACACCTTC.

V gene TRBV19 combines with J gene TRBJ2-1; D is possibly TRBD1 (6 bases). The CDR3 has 14 residues. Trimming took 3 bases from V and 4 from J, leaving 10 bases between them. Germline V gene lookup returns CDR1 LNHDA and CDR2 SQIVND (reference sequence). In nucleotides, the CDR3 is TGTGCCAGTAGTATCCCCCAGGGGTACAATGAGCAGTTCTTC. Its translation: CASSIPQGYNEQFF.

This chain links TRBV5-1 with TRBJ1-2, with D uncertain. Germline V lookup: CDR1 SGHRS, CDR2 YFSETQ. The V gene lost 1 base and the J gene lost 4 bases, with 11 bases spanning the gap. The CDR3 has 14 amino acids. CDR3: CASSLLAKPYGYTF. DNA of the CDR3: TGCGCCAGCAGCTTGCTTGCTAAACCCTATGGCTACACCTTC.

The chain has TRBV5-5 and TRBJ2-1, with TRBD1 identical over 7 bases. CDR1 and CDR2 (germline): SGHKS, YYEKEE (reference sequence). The CDR3 spans 14 residues. J gave up 8 bases and V 0 bases, and 5 bases lay outside the gene matches. Here the CDR3 DNA reads TGTGCCAGCAGCTTGGGACAGGGATCCGATGAGCAGTTCTTC. This encodes CASSLGQGSDEQFF.

The rearrangement uses TRBV28 and TRBJ1-4; 7 bases align to TRBD1. Germline V gene lookup returns CDR1 MDHEN and CDR2 SYDVKM. With 5 bases clipped from V and 5 bases from J, the junction kept 20 bases outside the gene matches. The CDR3 length is 19 residues. The CDR3 nucleotides read TGTGCCAGCAGTCGCTACTTGGGACCGGAGGGACAGATAAATGAAAAACTGTTTTTT. Translating it yields CASSRYLGPEGQINEKLFF.

The chain employs TRBV5-5 and TRBJ2-3; tentatively, D is TRBD2 (6 bases). Trimming took off 5 bases at V and 2 bases at J, with 18 bases between the two ends. Germline-derived CDR1 and CDR2 are SGHKS and YYEKEE (reference sequence). The CDR3 length is 16 residues. In DNA form, the CDR3 reads TGTGCCAGCAGGTTGCCTTTAGCGGAGGTCACAGATACGCAGTATTTT. Its protein product is CASRLPLAEVTDTQYF.

The CDR3 coding sequence is TGTGCCAGCAGCAAAGCGGGCGGGAGGGCCGGCGAGCAGTACTTC. Encoded protein: CASSKAGGRAGEQYF. This sequence joins TRBV21-1 and TRBJ2-7; the D call in the table, TRBD2, was not verified against the DNA. TRBV21-1 is annotated as a pseudogene. CDR3 length equals 15 residues.

The chain links TRBV27 to TRBJ2-7; D is undetermined. The CDR3 totals 15 residues. The germline V and J ends were trimmed by 4 bases and 2 bases, with 15 bases remaining between them. CDR1 MNHEY and CDR2 SMNVEV come from the germline V gene (reference sequence). CDR3 nucleotides: TGTGCCAGCAGTTCTCGGCGAACAGACCCCTACGAGCAGTACTTC. Protein sequence: CASSSRRTDPYEQYF.

Remarks on this clone: Other DNA sequences in this sample translate to the same CDR3. The rearrangement uses TRBV5-6 and TRBJ1-1; TRBD1 aligns across 7 bases. V lost 4 bases to trimming and J lost 1 base; unmatched junction nucleotides: 4. This CDR3 spans 14 amino acids. Germline CDR1 SGHDT, CDR2 YYEEEE. CDR3: CASSLGQQNTEAFF. DNA of the CDR3: TGTGCCAGCAGCCTGGGACAGCAGAACACTGAAGCTTTCTTT.

Written as DNA, the CDR3 is TGTGCCATCAGTGACCCGACAGGGCTTACCGGGGAGCTGTTTTTT. Translated, it gives CAISDPTGLTGELFF. The rearrangement links TRBV10-3 to TRBJ2-2, with 7 bases aligning to TRBD1. Germline-derived CDR1 and CDR2 are ENHRY and SYGVKD. This CDR3 comprises 15 residues. Trimming cost V 3 bases and J 5 bases; bases outside gene matches: 6.

This clone was seen once. The chain joins TRBV19 to TRBJ2-2, with 7 nucleotides matching TRBD1. With V trimmed by 8 bases and J by 1 base, 7 bases remained unmatched. The CDR3 contains 15 residues. CDR1 is LNHDA and CDR2 is SQIVND in the germline V gene (reference sequence). The CDR3 region has the DNA TGTGCCAGTGAAGGGGGCGTTATGAACACCGGGGAGCTGTTTTTT. Translation gives CASEGGVMNTGELFF.

The chain has TRBV7-9 and TRBJ1-5, with D uncertain. V shed 0 bases and J shed 4 bases, with 4 bases lying between them. Germline CDR1 SEHNR, CDR2 FQNEAQ (reference sequence). The CDR3 loop spans 13 amino acids. The CDR3 region is CASSLAVNQPQHF. The CDR3 nucleotides are TGTGCCAGCAGCTTAGCGGTAAATCAGCCCCAGCATTTT.

The chain employs TRBV13 and TRBJ2-1; TRBD2 matches 10 bases. CDR3 length equals 14 residues. J gave up 5 bases and V 5 bases, and 3 bases lay outside the gene matches. Germline V lookup: CDR1 PRHDT, CDR2 FYEKMQ (reference sequence). The CDR3 DNA follows: TGTGCCAGCAGCGTTGGACTAGCGGACAATGAGCAGTTCTTC. This translates into CASSVGLADNEQFF.